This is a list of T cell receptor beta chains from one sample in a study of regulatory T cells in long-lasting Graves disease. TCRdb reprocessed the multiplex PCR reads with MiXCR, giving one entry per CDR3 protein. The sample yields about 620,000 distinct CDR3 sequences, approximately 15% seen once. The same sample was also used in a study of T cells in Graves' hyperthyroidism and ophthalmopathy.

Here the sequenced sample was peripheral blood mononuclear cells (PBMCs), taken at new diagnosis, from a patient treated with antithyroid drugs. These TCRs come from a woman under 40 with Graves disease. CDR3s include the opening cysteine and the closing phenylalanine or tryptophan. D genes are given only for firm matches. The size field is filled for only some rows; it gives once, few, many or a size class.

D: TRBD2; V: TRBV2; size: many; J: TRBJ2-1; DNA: TGTGCCACCAGCTCGGCGACTAGCGGGAGTATTCCCCTTACGGGCAGGGAGCAGTTCTTC; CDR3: CATSSATSGSIPLTGREQFF
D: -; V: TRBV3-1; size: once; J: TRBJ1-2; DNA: TGTGCCAGCAGCCATCGGGCAGCCTATGGCTACACCTTC; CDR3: CASSHRAAYGYTF
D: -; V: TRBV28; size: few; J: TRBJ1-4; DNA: TGTGCCAGCAGAGGACAAGCAACTAATGAAAAACTGTTTTTT; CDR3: CASRGQATNEKLFF
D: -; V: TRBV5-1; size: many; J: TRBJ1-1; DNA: TGCGCCAGCAGCTTAGGGTCACAGGTGGCTGAAGCTTTCTTT; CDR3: CASSLGSQVAEAFF
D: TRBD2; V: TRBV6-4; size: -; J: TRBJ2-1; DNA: TGTGCCAGCAGTGACTCTAGGACTAGCGGGAGAGGCGAGCAGTTCTTC; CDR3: CASSDSRTSGRGEQFF
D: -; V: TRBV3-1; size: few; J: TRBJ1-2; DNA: TGTGCCAGCAGCCACAGGGAAGTTCGAAACTATGGCTACACCTTC; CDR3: CASSHREVRNYGYTF
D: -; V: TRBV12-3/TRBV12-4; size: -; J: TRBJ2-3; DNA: TGTGCCAGCAGACTGGTCCCAGATACGCAGTATTTT; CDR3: CASRLVPDTQYF
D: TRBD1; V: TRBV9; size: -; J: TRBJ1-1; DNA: TGTGCCAGCAGCGGAAGGAACAGGGGGCTCACTGAAGCTTTCTTT; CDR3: CASSGRNRGLTEAFF
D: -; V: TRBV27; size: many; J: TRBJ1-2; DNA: TGTGCCTCAGGTGGGCCTAACTATGGCTACACCTTC; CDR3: CASGGPNYGYTF
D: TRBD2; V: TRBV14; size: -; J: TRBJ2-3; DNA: TGTGCCAGCAGCCAAGATAATCGGGGAGGGATGCAGTATTTT; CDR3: CASSQDNRGGMQYF
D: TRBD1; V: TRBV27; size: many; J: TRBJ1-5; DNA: TGTGCCAGCAACAACAGGGGGTCCAATCAGCCCCAGCATTTT; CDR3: CASNNRGSNQPQHF
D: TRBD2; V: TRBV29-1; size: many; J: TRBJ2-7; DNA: TGCAGCGTTGGGCGGCGGGCTAGCGGCCGAAGCTCCTACGAGCAGTACTTC; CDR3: CSVGRRASGRSSYEQYF
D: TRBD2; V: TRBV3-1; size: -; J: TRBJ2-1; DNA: TGTGCCAGCAGCCAAGGCCCTAAGACTAGCGGGAGATCGAATGAGCAGTTCTTC; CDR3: CASSQGPKTSGRSNEQFF
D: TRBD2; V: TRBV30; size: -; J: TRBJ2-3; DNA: TGTGCCTTCTACCCGGGACTAGCGGGATACACAGATACGCAGTATTTT; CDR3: CAFYPGLAGYTDTQYF
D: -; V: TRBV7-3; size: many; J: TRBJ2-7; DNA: TGTGCCAGCAGCTCTAGGGGTGACTACGAGCAGTACTTC; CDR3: CASSSRGDYEQYF
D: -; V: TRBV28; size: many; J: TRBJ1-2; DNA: TGTGCCAGCAGTTTTACGGGGAACTCTGGCTACACCTTC; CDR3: CASSFTGNSGYTF
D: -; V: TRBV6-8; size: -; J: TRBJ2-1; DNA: TGTGCCAGCCAAGAGGCAGGTATAAGGAGGTCCTACAATGAGCAGTTCTTC; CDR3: CASQEAGIRRSYNEQFF
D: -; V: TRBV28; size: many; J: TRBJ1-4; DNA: TGTGCCAGCAGTCCCGGGACGGGTCATAATGAAAAACTGTTTTTT; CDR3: CASSPGTGHNEKLFF
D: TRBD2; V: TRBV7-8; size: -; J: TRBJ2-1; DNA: TGTGCCAGCAGAATAGCGGGGAGCTCCTACAATGAGCAGTTCTTC; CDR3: CASRIAGSSYNEQFF
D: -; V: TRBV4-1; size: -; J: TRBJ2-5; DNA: TGCGCCAGCAGCCTCCAGGAGGGGCCAGGTCGAGAGACCCAGTACTTC; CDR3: CASSLQEGPGRETQYF
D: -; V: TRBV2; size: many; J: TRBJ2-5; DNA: TGTGCCAGCAACCCTTTGGACTGGAAAAAAGAGACCCAGTACTTC; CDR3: CASNPLDWKKETQYF
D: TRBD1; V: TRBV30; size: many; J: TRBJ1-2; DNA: TGTGCCTGGACCCAAGGCGGGACAGGTCGTTCGGAGGGCTACACCTTC; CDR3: CAWTQGGTGRSEGYTF
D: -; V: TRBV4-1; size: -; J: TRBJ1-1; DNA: TGCGCCAGCAGCCAAGATGAGACCGTGGGGGTTGAAGCTTTCTTT; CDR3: CASSQDETVGVEAFF
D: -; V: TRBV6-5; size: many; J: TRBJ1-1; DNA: TGTGCCAGCAGTTACGAGGGGAACATGAACACTGAAGCTTTCTTT; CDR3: CASSYEGNMNTEAFF
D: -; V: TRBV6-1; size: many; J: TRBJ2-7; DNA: TGTGCCAGCACCCGCCGAGGGACGTCGTACGAGCAGTACTTC; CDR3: CASTRRGTSYEQYF
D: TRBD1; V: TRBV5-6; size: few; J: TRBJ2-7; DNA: TGTGCCAGCAGCTGGGCCGACAGGGACGAGCAGTACTTC; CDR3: CASSWADRDEQYF
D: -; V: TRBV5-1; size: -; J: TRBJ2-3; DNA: TGCGCCAGCAGCTTGGACCCAGCGGTCGGGAATACGCAGTATTTT; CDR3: CASSLDPAVGNTQYF
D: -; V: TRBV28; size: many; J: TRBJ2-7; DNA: TGTGCCAGCAGTTTGTCGGGCAGGACCTACGAGCAGTACTTC; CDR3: CASSLSGRTYEQYF
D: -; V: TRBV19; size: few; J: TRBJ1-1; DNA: TGTGCCAGTAGTATAGATTCAACCGGCAGGCGTTGGGCTTTCTTT; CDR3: CASSIDSTGRRWAFF
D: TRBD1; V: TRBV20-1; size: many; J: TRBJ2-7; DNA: TGCAGTGCGATACAGGGGTTCGAGCAGTACTTC; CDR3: CSAIQGFEQYF
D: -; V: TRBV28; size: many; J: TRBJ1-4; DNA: TGTGCCAGCAGCCCCCCGTTTGGCAATGAAAAACTGTTTTTT; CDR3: CASSPPFGNEKLFF
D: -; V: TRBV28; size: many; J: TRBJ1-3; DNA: TGTGCCAGCAGACAGGGATCGTCTGGAAACACCATATATTTT; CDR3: CASRQGSSGNTIYF
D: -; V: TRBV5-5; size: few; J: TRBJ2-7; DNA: TGTGCCAGCAGCCCGGTCGGGGGGCTGGGCGAGCAGTACTTC; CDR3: CASSPVGGLGEQYF
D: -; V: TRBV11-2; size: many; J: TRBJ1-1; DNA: TGTGCCAGCAGCTCCACAGGACAGTTGAACACTGAAGCTTTCTTT; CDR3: CASSSTGQLNTEAFF